The present entry profiles one TCR beta chain with its context. The data derive from a study of blood T cell repertoires in COVID-19. At the level of the study: Acute and convalescent COVID-19 specimens originated in the United States, Italy and Spain. T cells, B-cell-depleted T cells, or PBMCs provided the cDNA or gDNA that served as material.

The CDR3 is 14 amino acids. V was cut by 5 bases and J by 7 bases, with 17 bases left in between. The germline V gene encodes CDR1 SEHNR and CDR2 FQNEAQ (reference sequence). In the original analysis: Amplification of reference gene primers provided the estimated nucleated cell counts. The table came from immunoSEQ multiplex PCR; TCRdb's copy has only in-frame clones and leaves some out. Clonal size and the V and J genes are those of that table, whereas D and trimming came from the DNA. This table has 150,000 to 200,000 clones, roughly nine tenths appearing once. This clonotype originated in a man in his sixties with active or convalescent COVID-19. What was sequenced was peripheral blood. The rearrangement links TRBV7-9 to TRBJ1-1; D gene ambiguous. The CDR3 is CASSPDRGASEAFF. The CDR3 DNA follows: TGTGCCAGCAGCCCGGACCGGGGAGCCAGTGAAGCTTTCTTT. Looking up the rest from reference TRBV7-9 and TRBJ1-1 gives the full variable domain: DTGVSQNPRHKITKRGQNVTFRCDPISEHNRLYWYRQTLGQGPEFLTYFQNEAQLEKSRLLSDRFSAERPKGSFSTLEIQRTEQGDSAMYLCASSPDRGASEAFFGQGTRLTVV.